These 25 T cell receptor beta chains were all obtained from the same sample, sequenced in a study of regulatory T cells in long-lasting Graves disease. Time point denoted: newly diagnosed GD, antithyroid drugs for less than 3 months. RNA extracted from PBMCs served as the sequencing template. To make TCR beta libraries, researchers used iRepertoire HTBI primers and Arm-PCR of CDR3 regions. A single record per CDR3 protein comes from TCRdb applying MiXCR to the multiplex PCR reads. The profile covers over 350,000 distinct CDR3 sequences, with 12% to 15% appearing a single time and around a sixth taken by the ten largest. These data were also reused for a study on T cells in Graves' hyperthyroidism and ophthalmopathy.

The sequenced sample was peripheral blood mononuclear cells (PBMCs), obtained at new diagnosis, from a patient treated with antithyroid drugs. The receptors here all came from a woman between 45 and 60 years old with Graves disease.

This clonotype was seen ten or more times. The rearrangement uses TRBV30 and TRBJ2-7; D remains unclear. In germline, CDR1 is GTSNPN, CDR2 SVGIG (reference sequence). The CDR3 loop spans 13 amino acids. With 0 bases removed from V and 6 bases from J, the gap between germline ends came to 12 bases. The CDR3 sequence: CAWSVAHLGEQYF. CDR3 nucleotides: TGTGCCTGGAGTGTAGCACATCTCGGCGAGCAGTACTTC.

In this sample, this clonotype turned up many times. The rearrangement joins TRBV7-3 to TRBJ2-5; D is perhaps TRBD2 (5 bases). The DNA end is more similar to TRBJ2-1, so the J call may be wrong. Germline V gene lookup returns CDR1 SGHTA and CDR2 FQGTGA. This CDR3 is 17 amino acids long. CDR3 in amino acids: CASSLTGELPSGNEQFF. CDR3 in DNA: TGTGCCAGCAGCTTAACGGGTGAACTCCCCTCGGGGAATGAGCAGTTCTTC.

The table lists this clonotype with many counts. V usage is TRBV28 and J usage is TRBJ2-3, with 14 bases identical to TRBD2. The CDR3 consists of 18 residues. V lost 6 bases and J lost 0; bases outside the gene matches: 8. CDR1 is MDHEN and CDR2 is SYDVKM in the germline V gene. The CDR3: CASRPPGLAGASTDTQYF. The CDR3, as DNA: TGTGCCAGCAGACCCCCGGGACTAGCGGGGGCAAGCACAGATACGCAGTATTTT.

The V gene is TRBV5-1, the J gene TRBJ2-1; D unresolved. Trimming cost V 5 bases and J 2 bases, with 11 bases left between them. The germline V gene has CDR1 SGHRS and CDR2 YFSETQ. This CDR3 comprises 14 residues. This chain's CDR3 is CASSLSSPYNEQFF. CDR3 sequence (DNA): TGCGCCAGCAGTTTGTCTAGTCCCTACAATGAGCAGTTCTTC.

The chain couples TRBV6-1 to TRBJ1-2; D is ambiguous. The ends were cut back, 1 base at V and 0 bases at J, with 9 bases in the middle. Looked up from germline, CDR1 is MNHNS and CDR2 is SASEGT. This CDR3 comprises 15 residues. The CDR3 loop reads CASSEGRITNYGYTF. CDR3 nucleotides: TGTGCCAGCAGTGAAGGAAGGATCACTAACTATGGCTACACCTTC.

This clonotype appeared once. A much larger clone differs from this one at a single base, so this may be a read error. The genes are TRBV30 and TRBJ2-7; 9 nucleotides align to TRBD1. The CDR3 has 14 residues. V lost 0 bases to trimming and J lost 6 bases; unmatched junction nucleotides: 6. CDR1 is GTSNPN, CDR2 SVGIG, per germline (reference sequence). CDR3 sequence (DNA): TGTGCCTGGAGTGTGTGGGGGACAGGGCGCGAGCAGTACTTC. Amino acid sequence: CAWSVWGTGREQYF.

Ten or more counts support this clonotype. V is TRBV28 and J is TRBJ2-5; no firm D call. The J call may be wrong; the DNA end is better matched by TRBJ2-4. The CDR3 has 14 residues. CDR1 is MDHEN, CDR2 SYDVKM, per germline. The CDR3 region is CASSFAEGFRIQYF. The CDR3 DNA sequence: TGTGCCAGCAGTTTCGCGGAAGGGTTTCGCATTCAGTACTTC.

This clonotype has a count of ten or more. The CDR3 DNA is TGTGCCATCGCTGTGACCCAGGGCTCCTACAATGAGCAGTTCTTC. It is translated as CAIAVTQGSYNEQFF. The rearrangement uses TRBV10-3 and TRBJ2-1; maybe TRBD1 (5 bases). From germline, CDR1 is ENHRY and CDR2 SYGVKD. Trimming left V 8 bases short and J 0 bases short, with 14 bases between. CDR3 length: 15 amino acids.

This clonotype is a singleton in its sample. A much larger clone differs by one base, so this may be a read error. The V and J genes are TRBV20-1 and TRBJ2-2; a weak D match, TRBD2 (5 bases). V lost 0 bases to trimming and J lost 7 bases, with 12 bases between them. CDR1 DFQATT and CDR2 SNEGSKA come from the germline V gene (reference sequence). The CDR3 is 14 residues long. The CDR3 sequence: CSARETSGVGELFF. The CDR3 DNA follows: TGCAGTGCTAGAGAAACTAGTGGGGTCGGGGAGCTGTTTTTT.

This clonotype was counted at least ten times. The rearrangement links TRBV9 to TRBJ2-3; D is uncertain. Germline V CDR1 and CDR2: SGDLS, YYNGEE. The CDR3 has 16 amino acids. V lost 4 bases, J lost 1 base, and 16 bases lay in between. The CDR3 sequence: CASSPWEETGTDTQYF. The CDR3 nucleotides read TGTGCCAGCAGCCCCTGGGAAGAAACGGGCACAGATACGCAGTATTTT.

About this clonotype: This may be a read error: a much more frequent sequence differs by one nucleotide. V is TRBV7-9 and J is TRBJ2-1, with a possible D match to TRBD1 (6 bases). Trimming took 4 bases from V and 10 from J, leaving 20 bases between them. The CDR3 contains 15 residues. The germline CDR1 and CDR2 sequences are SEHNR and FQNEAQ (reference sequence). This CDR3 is CASSYQTGRAYEQFF. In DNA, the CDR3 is TGTGCCAGCAGCTACCAGACAGGTAGAGCTTACGAGCAGTTCTTC.

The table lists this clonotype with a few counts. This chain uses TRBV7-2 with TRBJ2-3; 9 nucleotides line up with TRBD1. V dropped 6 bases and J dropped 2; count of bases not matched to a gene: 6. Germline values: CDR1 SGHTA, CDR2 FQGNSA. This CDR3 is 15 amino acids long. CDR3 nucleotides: TGTGCCAGCAGACGACAGGGGGGACCCACAGATACGCAGTATTTT. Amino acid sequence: CASRRQGGPTDTQYF.

The CDR3 nucleotides are TGCGCCAGCAGCTTCCGGGAGGGGTACACCGGGGAGCTGTTTTTT. Translating it yields CASSFREGYTGELFF. The V gene is TRBV5-1, the J gene TRBJ2-2; 8 nucleotides agree with TRBD2. Germline values: CDR1 SGHRS, CDR2 YFSETQ. The CDR3 totals 15 residues. V dropped 2 bases and J dropped 3; count of bases not matched to a gene: 3.

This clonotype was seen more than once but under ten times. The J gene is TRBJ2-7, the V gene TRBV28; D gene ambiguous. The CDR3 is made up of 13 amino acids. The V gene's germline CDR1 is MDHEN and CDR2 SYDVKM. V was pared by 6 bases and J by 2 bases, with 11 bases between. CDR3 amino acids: CASRNGNPYEQYF. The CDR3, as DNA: TGTGCCAGCAGAAATGGGAACCCCTACGAGCAGTACTTC. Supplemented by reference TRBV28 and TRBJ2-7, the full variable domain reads DVKVTQSSRYLVKRTGEKVFLECVQDMDHENMFWYRQDPGLGLRLIYFSYDVKMKEKGDIPEGYSVSREKKERFSLILESASTNQTSMYLCASRNGNPYEQYFGPGTRLTVT.

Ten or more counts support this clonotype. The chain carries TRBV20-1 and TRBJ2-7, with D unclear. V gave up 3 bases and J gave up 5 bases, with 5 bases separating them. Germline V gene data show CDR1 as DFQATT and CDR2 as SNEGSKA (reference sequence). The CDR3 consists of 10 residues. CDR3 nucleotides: TGCAGTGCTAGTAATAACGAGCAGTACTTC. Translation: CSASNNEQYF.

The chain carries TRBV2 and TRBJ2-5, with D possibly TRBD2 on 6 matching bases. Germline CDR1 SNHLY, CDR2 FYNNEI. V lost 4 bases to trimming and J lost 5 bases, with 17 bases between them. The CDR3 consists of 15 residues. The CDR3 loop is CASSVLRGVGETQYF. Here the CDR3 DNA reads TGTGCCAGCAGTGTGTTGCGGGGAGTGGGGGAGACCCAGTACTTC.

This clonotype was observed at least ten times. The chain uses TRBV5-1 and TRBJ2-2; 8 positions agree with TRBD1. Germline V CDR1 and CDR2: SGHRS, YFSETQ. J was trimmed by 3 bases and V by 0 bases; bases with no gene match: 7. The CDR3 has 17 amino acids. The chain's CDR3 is CASSLAAGGDYTGELFF. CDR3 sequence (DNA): TGCGCCAGCAGCTTGGCCGCAGGGGGCGATTACACCGGGGAGCTGTTTTTT.

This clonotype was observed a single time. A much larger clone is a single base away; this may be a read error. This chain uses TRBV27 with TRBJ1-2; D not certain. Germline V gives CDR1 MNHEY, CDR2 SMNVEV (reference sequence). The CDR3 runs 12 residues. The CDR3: CASAGGGIGHTF. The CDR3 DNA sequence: TGTGCCAGCGCCGGAGGAGGGATTGGCCACACCTTC.

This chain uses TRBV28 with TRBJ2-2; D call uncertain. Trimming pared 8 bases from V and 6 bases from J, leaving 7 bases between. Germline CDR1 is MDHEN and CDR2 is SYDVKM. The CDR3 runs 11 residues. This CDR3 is CASGLSGELFF. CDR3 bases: TGTGCCAGCGGCCTCTCCGGGGAGCTGTTTTTT.

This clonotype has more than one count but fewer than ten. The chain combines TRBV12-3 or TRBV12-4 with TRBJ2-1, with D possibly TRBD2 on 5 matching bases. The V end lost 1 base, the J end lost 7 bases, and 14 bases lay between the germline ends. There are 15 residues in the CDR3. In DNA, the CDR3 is TGTGCCAGCAGTTTAGAAGCGGAGTATGGGAATGAGCAGTTCTTC. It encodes CASSLEAEYGNEQFF.

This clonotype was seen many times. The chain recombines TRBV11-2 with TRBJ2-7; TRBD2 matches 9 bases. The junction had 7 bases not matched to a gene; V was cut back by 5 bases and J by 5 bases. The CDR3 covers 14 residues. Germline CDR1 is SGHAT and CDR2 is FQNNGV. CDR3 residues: CASSPGRGRDEQYF. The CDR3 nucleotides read TGTGCCAGCAGCCCCGGGCGCGGGAGGGACGAGCAGTACTTC.

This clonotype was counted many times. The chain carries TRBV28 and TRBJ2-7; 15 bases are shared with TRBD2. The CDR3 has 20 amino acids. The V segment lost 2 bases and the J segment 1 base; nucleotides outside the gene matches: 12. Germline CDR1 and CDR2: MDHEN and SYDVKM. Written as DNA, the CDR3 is TGTGCCAGCAGTTTAGCCCTCGGACTAGCGGGAGGGCGTCGGTCCTACGAGCAGTACTTC. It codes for CASSLALGLAGGRRSYEQYF.

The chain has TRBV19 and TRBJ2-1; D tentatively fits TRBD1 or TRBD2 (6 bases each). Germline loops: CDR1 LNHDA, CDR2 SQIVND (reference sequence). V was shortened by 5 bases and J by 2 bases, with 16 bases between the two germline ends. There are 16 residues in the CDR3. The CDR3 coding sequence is TGTGCCAGTAGTCCTGGAGGGGGTACAACCTACAATGAGCAGTTCTTC. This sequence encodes CASSPGGGTTYNEQFF.

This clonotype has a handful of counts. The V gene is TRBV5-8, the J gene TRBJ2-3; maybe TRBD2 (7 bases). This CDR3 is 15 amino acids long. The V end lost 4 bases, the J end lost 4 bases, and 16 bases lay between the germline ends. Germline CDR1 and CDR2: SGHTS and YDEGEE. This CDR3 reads CASSGGASAADTQYF. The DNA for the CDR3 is TGTGCCAGCAGCGGGGGGGCTAGCGCGGCAGATACGCAGTATTTT.

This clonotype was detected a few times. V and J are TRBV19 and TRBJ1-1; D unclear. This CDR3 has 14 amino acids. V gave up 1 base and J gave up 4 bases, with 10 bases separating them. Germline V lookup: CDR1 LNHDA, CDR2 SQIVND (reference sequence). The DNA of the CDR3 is TGTGCCAGTAGTATAGTAAATCCGGTCACTGAAGCTTTCTTT. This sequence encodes CASSIVNPVTEAFF.